This TCR beta chain was documented in a study of cytomegalovirus exposure and HLA in healthy donors. Study-level points and caveats: TCR beta V- and J-gene trimming, according to a later analysis, was linked to a missense DCLRE1C variant. Sequencing probably produced one cluster of sequence variants that were highly shared. In a later analysis, CMV-associated beta chains were mostly HLA-associated, it appeared. The listing of 150 or so TCR beta chains classed them as cytomegalovirus-associated.

Researchers ran the PCR with 60 Vbeta and 13 Jbeta primers. TCRdb keeps only in-frame clones here, not all; method: immunoSEQ multiplex PCR. The table lists about 150,000 clones, roughly 84% of them singletons. Germline-derived CDR1 and CDR2 are SGHTA and FQGTGA. CDR3 length: 17 amino acids. The J segment lost 9 bases and the V segment lost 3 bases, leaving 10 bases of the junction unmatched. This clone was detected only a few times. Its antigen is still unknown. The sequence was obtained from a woman in her late teens or twenties in good health and CMV-seronegative. The sequenced material came from PBMCs. The chain has TRBV7-3 and TRBJ2-1; TRBD2 agrees at 14 bases. The CDR3 coding sequence is TGTGCCAGCAGCTTCACCGGGACTAGCGGGGGAGGGGGTGAGCAGTTCTTC. Its translation is CASSFTGTSGGGGEQFF.